This TCR beta chain was sequenced for a study of tumor and adjacent non-tumor tissue in lung cancer. Study summary: Patients comprised eleven to twelve adenocarcinoma, 2 squamous cell carcinoma and 1 small cell lung cancer. On average, productive TCRbeta reads reached 4 million to 4.5 million per sample. Findings and limits, study-wide: Higher tumor TCR diversity was associated with shorter survival.

This CDR3 is built from 12 residues. Looked up from germline, CDR1 is SQVTM and CDR2 is ANQGSEA. No cell sorting was done before RNA was extracted from the tissue. Chemotherapy-naive patients with new lung cancer underwent thoracic surgery in China, August–late 2014. The library came from three nested PCR rounds adapted from ARM-PCR protocols. TCRdb passed the multiplex PCR reads through MiXCR, listing each CDR3 protein once. The sample lists 200,000 or so distinct CDR3 sequences, about 71% occurring once. This clonotype was seen only once. The antigen is unknown. Sequence at one end of the junction differs from germline and may be a read error.

J is TRBJ2-2 and V is TRBV29-1; D is possibly TRBD2 (5 bases). The receptor comes from a man in his 60s with non-small cell lung cancer. Material: lung tumor tissue. CDR3 coding DNA: TGCAGCGTTCAGAGTGTCACCGGGGAGTTGTTTTTT. It translates to CSVQSVTGELFF.